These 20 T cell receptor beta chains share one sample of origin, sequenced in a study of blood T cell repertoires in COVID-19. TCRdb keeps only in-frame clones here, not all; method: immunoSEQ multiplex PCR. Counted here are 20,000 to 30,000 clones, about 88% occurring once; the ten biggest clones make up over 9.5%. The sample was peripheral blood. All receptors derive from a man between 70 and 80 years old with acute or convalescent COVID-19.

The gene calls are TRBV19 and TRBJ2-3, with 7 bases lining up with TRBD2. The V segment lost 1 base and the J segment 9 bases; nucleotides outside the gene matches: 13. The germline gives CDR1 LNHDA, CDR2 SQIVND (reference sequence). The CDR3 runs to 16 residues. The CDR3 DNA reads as TGTGCCAGTAGTATAGGAAGGCGGGAGCGATCCGGGACGCAGTATTTT. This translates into CASSIGRRERSGTQYF.

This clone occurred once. The CDR3 region is CASSFPSRLGGSTDTQYF. CDR3 nucleotide sequence: TGCGCCAGCAGCTTTCCCTCTAGACTGGGTGGTAGCACAGATACGCAGTATTTT. This sequence joins TRBV5-1 and TRBJ2-3, with unresolved D. CDR1 is SGHRS and CDR2 is YFSETQ in the germline V gene. The V gene lost 2 bases and the J gene lost 0 bases, with 19 bases spanning the gap. The length of the CDR3 is 18 residues.

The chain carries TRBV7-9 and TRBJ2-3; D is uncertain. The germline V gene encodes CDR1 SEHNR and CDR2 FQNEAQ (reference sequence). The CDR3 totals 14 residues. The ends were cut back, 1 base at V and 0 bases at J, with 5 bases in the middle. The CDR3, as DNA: TGTGCCAGCAGCTTAGGTAGCAGCACAGATACGCAGTATTTT. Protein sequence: CASSLGSSTDTQYF.

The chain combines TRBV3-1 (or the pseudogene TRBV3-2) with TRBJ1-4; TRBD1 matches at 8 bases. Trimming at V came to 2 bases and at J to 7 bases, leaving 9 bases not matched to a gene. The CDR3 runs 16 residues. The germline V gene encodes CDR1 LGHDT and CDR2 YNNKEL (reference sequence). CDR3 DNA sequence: TGTGCCAGCAGCCAAACCACCGGGACAGGTAGTGAAAAACTGTTTTTT. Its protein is CASSQTTGTGSEKLFF.

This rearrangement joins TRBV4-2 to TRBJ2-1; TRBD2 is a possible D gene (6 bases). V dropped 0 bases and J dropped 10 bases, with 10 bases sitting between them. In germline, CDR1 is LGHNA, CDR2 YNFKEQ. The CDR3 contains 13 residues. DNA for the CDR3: TGTGCCAGCAGCCAAGATTTAGCGGCCGAGCAGTTCTTC. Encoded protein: CASSQDLAAEQFF.

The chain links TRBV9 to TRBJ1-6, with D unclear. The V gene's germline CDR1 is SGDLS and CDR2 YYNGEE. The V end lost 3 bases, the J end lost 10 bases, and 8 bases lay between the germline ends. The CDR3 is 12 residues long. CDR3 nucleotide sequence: TGTGCCAGCAGCGCCGTAGAGTCACCCCTCCACTTT. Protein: CASSAVESPLHF. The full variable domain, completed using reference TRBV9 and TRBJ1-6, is DSGVTQTPKHLITATGQRVTLRCSPRSGDLSVYWYQQSLDQGLQFLIQYYNGEERAKGNILERFSAQQFPDLHSELNLSSLELGDSALYFCASSAVESPLHFGNGTRLTVT.

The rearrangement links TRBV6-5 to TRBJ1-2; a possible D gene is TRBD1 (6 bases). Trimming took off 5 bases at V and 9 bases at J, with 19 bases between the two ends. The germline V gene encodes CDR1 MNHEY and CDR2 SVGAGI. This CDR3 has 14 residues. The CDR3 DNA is TGTGCCAGCAGTCGGGACACGACGTCTTCACGCTACACCTTC. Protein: CASSRDTTSSRYTF.

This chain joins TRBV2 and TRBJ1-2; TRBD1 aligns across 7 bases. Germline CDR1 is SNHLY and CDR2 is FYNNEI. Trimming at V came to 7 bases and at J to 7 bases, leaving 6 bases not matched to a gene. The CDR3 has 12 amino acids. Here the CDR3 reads CASTTGVSGYTF. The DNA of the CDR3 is TGTGCCAGCACCACAGGGGTATCTGGCTACACCTTC.

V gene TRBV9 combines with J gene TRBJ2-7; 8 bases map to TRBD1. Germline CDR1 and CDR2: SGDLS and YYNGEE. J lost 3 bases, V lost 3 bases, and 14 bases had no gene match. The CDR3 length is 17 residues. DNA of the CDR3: TGTGCCAGCAGCGCCGTCGACAGGGGCCCACCTTTCTACGAGCAGTACTTC. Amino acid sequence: CASSAVDRGPPFYEQYF. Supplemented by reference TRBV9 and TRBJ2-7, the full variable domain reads DSGVTQTPKHLITATGQRVTLRCSPRSGDLSVYWYQQSLDQGLQFLIQYYNGEERAKGNILERFSAQQFPDLHSELNLSSLELGDSALYFCASSAVDRGPPFYEQYFGPGTRLTVT.

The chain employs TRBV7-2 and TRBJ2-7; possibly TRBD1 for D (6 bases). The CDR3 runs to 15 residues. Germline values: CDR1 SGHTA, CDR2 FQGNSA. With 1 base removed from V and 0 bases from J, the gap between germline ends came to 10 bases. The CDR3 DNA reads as TGTGCCAGCAGCTTAGAACAGGGTCCCTCCTACGAGCAGTACTTC. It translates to CASSLEQGPSYEQYF.

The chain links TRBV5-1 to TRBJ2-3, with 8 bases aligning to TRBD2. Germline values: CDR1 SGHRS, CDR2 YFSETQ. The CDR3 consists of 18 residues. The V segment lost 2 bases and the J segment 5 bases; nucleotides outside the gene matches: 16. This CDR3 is CASSFEVVAGRVVDTQYF. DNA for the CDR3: TGCGCCAGCAGCTTCGAGGTGGTAGCGGGAAGGGTGGTAGATACGCAGTATTTT.

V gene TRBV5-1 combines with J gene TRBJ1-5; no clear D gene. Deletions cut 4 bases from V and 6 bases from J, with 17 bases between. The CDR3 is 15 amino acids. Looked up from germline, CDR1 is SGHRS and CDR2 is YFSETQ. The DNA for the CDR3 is TGCGCCAGCAGCCCGGGGTCCGGGCCCCCTCAGCCCCAGCATTTT. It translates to CASSPGSGPPQPQHF.

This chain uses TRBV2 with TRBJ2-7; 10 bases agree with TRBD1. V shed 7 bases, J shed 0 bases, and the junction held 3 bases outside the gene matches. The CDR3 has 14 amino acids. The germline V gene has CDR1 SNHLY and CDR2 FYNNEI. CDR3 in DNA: TGTGCCAGCACCCGGGACAGGGGCTCCTACGAGCAGTACTTC. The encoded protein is CASTRDRGSYEQYF.

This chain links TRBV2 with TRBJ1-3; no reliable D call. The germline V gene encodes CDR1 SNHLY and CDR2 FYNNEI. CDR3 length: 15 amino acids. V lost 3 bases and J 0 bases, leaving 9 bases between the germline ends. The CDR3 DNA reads TGTGCCAGCAGTGACGTTGGCAGCTCTGGAAACACCATATATTTT. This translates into CASSDVGSSGNTIYF.

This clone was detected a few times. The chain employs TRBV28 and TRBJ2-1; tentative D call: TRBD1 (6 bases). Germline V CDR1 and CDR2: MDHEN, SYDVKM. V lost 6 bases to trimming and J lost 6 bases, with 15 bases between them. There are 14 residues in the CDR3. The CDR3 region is CASSSGVRANEQFF. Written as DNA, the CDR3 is TGTGCCAGCAGCTCAGGGGTACGGGCCAATGAGCAGTTCTTC.

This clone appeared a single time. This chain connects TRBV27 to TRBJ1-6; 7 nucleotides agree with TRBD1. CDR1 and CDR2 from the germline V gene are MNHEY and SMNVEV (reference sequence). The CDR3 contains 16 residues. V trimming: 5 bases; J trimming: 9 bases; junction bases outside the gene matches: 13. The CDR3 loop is CASSLTLTGFASPLHF. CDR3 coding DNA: TGTGCCAGCAGTCTAACGTTGACAGGGTTCGCTTCACCCCTCCACTTT.

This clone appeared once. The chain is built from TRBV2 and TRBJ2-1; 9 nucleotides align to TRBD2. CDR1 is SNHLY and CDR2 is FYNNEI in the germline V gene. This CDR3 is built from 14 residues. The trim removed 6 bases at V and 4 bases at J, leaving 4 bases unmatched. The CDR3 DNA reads TGTGCCAGCAGGCCGACTAGCGGATACAATGAGCAGTTCTTC. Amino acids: CASRPTSGYNEQFF.

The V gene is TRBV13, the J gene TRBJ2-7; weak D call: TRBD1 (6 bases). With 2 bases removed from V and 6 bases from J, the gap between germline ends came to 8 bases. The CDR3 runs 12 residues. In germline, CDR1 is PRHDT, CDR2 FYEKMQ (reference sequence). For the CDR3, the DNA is TGTGCCAGCAGCTTATCAGGGGCCGAGCAGTACTTC. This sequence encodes CASSLSGAEQYF.

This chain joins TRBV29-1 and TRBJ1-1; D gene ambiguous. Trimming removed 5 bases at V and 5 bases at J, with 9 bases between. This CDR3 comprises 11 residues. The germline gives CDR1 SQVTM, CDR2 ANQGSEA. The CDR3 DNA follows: TGCAGCGTTACGCGGGTGACTGAAGCTTTCTTT. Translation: CSVTRVTEAFF.

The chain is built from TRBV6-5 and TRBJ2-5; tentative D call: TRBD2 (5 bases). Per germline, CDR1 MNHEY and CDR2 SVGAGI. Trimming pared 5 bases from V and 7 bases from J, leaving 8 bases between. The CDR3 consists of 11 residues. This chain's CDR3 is CASSHAGTQYF. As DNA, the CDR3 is TGTGCCAGCAGTCATGCGGGGACCCAGTACTTC.